A few counts support the clone carrying this TCR beta chain. Its target is not known. These data come from a study of regulatory T cells in long-lasting Graves disease. Combining iRepertoire HTBI primers with Arm-PCR of CDR3 regions, the authors built TCR beta libraries. TCRdb reprocessed the multiplex PCR reads via MiXCR and lists one record per CDR3 protein. The profile covers some 280,000 distinct CDR3 sequences, with 20% to 25% appearing a single time and around 50% taken by the ten largest. Trimming stripped 3 bases from V and 4 bases from J, with 9 bases between. Germline V gene lookup returns CDR1 MNHNS and CDR2 SASEGT. The CDR3 runs to 13 residues. General study findings and limits: The study found TRBV28, TRBJ1-2 and TRBJ2-5 favored in persistent disease.

The sample's time point: persistent/refractory GD, antithyroid drugs over 5 years with positive TRAb. From PBMCs, RNA was extracted and then used to make the TCR library. This clonotype was sampled from a female donor with Graves disease. The genes are TRBV6-1 and TRBJ2-5, with a possible D match to TRBD1 (6 bases). Sequencing was performed on peripheral blood mononuclear cells (PBMCs), taken when the disease was refractory, from a patient treated with antithyroid drugs. The CDR3 spells CASSDRGGETQYF. The CDR3 DNA sequence: TGTGCCAGCAGTGACAGGGGTGGAGAGACCCAGTACTTC.